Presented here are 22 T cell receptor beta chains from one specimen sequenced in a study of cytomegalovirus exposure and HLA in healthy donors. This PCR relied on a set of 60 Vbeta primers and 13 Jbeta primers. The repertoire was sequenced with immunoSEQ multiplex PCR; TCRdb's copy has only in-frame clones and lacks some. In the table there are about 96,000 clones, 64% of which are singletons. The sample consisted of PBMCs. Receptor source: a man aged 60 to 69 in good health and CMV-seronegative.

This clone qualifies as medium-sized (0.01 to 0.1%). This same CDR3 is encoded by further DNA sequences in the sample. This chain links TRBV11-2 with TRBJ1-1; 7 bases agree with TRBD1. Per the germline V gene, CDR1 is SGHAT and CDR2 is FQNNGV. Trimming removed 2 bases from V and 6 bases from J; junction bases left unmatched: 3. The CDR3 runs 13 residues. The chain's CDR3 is CASSLSQGAEAFF. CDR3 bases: TGTGCCAGCAGCTTATCTCAGGGGGCTGAAGCTTTCTTT.

CDR3 sequence: CASSSGLSHYGYTF. CDR3 nucleotide sequence: TGTGCCAGCAGCTCGGGACTATCCCACTATGGCTACACCTTC. V and J are TRBV5-6 and TRBJ1-2, with D perhaps TRBD1 (5 bases). The CDR3 covers 14 residues. Germline V CDR1 and CDR2: SGHDT, YYEEEE. The V end was cut by 3 bases, the J end by 3 bases, with 12 bases between.

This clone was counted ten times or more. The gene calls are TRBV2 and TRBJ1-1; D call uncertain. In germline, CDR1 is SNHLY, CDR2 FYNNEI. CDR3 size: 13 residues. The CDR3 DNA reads TGTGTCGGGAGAGGCGAGTACGGCACTGAAGCTTTCTTT. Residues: CVGRGEYGTEAFF.

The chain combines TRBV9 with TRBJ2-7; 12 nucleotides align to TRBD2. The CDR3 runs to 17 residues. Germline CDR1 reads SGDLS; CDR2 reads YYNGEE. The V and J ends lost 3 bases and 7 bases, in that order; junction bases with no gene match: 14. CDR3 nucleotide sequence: TGTGCCAGCAGCGCCAGGCCTATTGGGACTAGCGGGCTTGAGCAGTACTTC. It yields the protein CASSARPIGTSGLEQYF.

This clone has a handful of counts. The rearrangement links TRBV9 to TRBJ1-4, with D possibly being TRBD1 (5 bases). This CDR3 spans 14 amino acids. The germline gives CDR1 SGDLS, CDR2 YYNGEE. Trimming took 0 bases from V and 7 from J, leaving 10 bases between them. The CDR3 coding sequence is TGTGCCAGCAGCGTAGATGTGGGGGGTGAAAAACTGTTTTTT. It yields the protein CASSVDVGGEKLFF.

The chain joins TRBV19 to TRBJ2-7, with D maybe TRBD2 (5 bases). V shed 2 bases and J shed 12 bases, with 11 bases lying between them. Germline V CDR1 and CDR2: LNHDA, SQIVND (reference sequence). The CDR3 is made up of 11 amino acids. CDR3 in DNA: TGTGCCAGTAGTATATCCGGGATAGCGTACTTC. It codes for CASSISGIAYF.

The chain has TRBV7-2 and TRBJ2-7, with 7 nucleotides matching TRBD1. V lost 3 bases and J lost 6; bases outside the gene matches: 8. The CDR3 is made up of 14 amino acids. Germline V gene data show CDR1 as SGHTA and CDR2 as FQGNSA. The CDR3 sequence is CASSFTGVASEQYF. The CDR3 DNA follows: TGTGCCAGCAGCTTTACAGGGGTCGCGAGCGAGCAGTACTTC.

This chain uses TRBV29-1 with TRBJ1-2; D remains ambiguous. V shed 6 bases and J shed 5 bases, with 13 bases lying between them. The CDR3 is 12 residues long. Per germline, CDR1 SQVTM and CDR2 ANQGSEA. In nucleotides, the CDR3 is TGCAGCGTGGGCGCGGGAGGGTATGGCTACACCTTC. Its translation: CSVGAGGYGYTF.

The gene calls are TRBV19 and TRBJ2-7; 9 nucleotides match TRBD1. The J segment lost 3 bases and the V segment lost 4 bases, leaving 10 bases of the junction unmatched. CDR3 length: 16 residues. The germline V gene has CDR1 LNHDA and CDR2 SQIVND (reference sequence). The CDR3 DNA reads TGTGCCAGTAGTACTATACCCGGGACAGGGAACTACGAGCAGTACTTC. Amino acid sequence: CASSTIPGTGNYEQYF. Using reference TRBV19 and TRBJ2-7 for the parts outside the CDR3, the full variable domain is DGGITQSPKYLFRKEGQNVTLSCEQNLNHDAMYWYRQDPGQGLRLIYYSQIVNDFQKGDIAEGYSVSREKKESFPLTVTSAQKNPTAFYLCASSTIPGTGNYEQYFGPGTRLTVT.

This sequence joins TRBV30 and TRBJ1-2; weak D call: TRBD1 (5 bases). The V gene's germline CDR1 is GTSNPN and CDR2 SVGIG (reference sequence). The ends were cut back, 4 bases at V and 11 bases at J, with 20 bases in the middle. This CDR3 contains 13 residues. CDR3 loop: CAWTRGDLVRYTF. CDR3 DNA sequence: TGTGCCTGGACGCGGGGGGACCTTGTAAGATACACCTTC.

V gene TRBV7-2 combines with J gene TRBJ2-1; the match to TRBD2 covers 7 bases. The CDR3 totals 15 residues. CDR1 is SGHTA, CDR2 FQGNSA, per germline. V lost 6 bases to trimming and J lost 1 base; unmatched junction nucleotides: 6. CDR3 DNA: TGTGCCAGCAGACAAGCGGGGAGATCCTACAATGAGCAGTTCTTC. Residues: CASRQAGRSYNEQFF.

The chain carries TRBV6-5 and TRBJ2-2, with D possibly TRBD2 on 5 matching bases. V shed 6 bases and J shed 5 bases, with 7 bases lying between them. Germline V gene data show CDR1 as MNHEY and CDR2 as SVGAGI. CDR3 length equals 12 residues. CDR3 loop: CASRSGTGELFF. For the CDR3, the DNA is TGTGCCAGCAGGTCGGGAACCGGGGAGCTGTTTTTT.

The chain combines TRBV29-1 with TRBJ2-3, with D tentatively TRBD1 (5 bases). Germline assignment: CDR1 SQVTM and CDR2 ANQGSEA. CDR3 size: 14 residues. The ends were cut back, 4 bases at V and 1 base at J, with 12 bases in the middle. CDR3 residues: CSVVGQGGTDTQYF. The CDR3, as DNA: TGCAGCGTTGTAGGGCAAGGGGGCACAGATACGCAGTATTTT.

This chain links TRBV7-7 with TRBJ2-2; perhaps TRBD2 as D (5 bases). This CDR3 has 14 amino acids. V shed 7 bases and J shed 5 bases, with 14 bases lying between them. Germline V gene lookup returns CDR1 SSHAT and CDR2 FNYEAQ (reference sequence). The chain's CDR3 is CASTRGSTTGELFF. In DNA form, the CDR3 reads TGTGCCAGCACCCGCGGGTCAACTACCGGGGAGCTGTTTTTT.

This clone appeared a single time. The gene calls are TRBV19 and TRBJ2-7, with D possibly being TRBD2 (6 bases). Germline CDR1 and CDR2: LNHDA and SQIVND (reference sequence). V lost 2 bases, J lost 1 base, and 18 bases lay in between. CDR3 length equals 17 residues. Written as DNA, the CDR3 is TGTGCCAGTAGTATATCTGTGGGAGGAACTAAATCCTACGAGCAGTACTTC. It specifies CASSISVGGTKSYEQYF.

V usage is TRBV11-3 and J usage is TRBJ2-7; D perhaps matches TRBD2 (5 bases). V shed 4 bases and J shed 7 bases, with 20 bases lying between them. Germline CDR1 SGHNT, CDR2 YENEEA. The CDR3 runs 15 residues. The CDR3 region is CASSSYGGGRGEQYF. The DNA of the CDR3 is TGTGCCAGCAGCTCCTACGGCGGTGGAAGAGGGGAGCAGTACTTC.

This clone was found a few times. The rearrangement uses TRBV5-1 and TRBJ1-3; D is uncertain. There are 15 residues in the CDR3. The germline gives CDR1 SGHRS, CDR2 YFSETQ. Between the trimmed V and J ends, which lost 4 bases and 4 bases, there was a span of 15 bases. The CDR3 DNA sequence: TGCGCCAGCAGCCCGGAGAGGGCTGCAGGAAACACCATATATTTT. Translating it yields CASSPERAAGNTIYF.

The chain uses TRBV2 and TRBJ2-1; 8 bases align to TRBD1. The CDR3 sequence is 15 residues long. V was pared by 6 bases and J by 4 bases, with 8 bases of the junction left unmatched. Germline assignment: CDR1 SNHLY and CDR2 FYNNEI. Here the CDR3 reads CASRLGQVVYNEQFF. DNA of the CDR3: TGTGCCAGCAGGTTGGGACAGGTCGTTTACAATGAGCAGTTCTTC. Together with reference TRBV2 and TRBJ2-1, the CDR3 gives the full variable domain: EPEVTQTPSHQVTQMGQEVILRCVPISNHLYFYWYRQILGQKVEFLVSFYNNEISEKSEIFDDQFSVERPDGSNFTLKIRSTKLEDSAMYFCASRLGQVVYNEQFFGPGTRLTVL.

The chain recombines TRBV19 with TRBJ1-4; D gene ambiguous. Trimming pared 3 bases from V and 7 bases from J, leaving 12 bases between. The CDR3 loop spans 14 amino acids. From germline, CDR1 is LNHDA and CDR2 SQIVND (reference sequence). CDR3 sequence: CASSMITEPEKLFF. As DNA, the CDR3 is TGTGCCAGTAGTATGATCACAGAACCTGAAAAACTGTTTTTT. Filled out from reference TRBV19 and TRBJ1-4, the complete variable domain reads DGGITQSPKYLFRKEGQNVTLSCEQNLNHDAMYWYRQDPGQGLRLIYYSQIVNDFQKGDIAEGYSVSREKKESFPLTVTSAQKNPTAFYLCASSMITEPEKLFFGSGTQLSVL.

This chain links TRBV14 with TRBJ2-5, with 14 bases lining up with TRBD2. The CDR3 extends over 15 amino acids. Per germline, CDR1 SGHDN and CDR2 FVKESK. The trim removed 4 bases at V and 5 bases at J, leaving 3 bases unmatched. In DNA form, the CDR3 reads TGTGCCAGCAGCCTGCGACTAGCGGGAGGGGAGACCCAGTACTTC. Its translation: CASSLRLAGGETQYF.

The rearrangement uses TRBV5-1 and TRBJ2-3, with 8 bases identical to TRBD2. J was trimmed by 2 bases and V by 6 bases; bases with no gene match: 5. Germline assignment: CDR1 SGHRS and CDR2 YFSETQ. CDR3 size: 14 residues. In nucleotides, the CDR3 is TGCGCCAGCACCTTAGCGGGGACCACAGATACGCAGTATTTT. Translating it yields CASTLAGTTDTQYF. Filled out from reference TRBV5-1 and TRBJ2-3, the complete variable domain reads KAGVTQTPRYLIKTRGQQVTLSCSPISGHRSVSWYQQTPGQGLQFLFEYFSETQRNKGNFPGRFSGRQFSNSRSEMNVSTLELGDSALYLCASTLAGTTDTQYFGPGTRLTVL.

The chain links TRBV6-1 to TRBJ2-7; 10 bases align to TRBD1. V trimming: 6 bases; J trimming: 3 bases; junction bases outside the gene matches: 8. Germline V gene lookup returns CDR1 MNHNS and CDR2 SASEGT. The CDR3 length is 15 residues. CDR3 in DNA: TGTGCCAGCAGCGTCACCGGGACAGGGGTCTACGAGCAGTACTTC. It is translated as CASSVTGTGVYEQYF.